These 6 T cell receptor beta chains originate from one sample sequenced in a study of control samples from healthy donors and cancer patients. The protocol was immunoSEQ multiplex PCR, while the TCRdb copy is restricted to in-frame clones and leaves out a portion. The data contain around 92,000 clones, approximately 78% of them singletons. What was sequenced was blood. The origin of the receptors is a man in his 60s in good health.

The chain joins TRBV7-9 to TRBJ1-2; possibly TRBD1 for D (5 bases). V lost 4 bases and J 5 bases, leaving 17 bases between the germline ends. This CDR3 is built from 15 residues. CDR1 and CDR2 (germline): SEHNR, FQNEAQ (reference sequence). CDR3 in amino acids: CASSSLEDTFYGYTF. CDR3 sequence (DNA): TGTGCCAGCAGCTCGCTTGAGGACACGTTTTATGGCTACACCTTC.

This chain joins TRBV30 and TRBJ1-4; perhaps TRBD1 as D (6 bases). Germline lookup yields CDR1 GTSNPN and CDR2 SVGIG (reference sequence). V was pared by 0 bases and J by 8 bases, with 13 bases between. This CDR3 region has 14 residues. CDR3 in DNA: TGTGCCTGGAGTGTACCCCACAGGGACGAAAAACTGTTTTTT. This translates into CAWSVPHRDEKLFF.

As DNA, the CDR3 is TGTGCCAGCAGCGCCTCTAGCACAGATACGCAGTATTTT. Protein sequence: CASSASSTDTQYF. The rearrangement links TRBV7-3 to TRBJ2-3; D ambiguous. CDR1 and CDR2 (germline): SGHTA, FQGTGA. There are 13 residues in the CDR3. V dropped 5 bases and J dropped 0 bases, with 6 bases sitting between them. Combining the CDR3 with reference TRBV7-3 and TRBJ2-3 gives the whole variable domain GAGVSQTPSNKVTEKGKYVELRCDPISGHTALYWYRQSLGQGPEFLIYFQGTGAADDSGLPNDRFFAVRPEGSVSTLKIQRTERGDSAVYLCASSASSTDTQYFGPGTRLTVL.

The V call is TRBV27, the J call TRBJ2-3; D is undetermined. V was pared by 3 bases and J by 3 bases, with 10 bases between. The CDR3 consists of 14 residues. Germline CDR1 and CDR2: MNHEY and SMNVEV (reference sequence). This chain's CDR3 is CASSLVSTTDTQYF. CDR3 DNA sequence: TGTGCCAGCAGTTTGGTCAGCACAACAGATACGCAGTATTTT.

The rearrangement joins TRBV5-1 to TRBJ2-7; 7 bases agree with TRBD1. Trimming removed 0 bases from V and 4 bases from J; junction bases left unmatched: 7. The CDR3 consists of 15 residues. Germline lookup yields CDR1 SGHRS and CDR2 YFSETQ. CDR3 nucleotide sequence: TGCGCCAGCAGCTTGGAGGGGACAGCGAAATACGAGCAGTACTTC. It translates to CASSLEGTAKYEQYF.

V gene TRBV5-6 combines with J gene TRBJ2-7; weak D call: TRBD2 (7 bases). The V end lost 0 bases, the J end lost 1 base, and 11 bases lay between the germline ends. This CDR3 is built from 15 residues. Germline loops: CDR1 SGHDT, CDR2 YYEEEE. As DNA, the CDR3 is TGTGCCAGCAGCTTGGGCGGGGGCGCATCCTACGAGCAGTACTTC. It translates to CASSLGGGASYEQYF.